The 21 T cell receptor beta chains below all came from one sample that was sequenced in a study of metastatic and nonmetastatic thyroid tumors. TCRdb re-called the PCR reads with MiXCR. Here the sample spans around 35,000 clones, about 18% being singletons. Patients had received no treatment of any kind before thyroid surgery. Sequenced material: blood. The receptors were gathered from a female donor with papillary thyroid cancer or a benign thyroid nodule (not recorded which). Some clones in this sample may be carry-over from other donors' samples.

This clone has just a few counts. The chain couples TRBV6-5 to TRBJ2-2, with D perhaps matching TRBD2 (7 bases). The V gene lost 7 bases and the J gene lost 4 bases, with 19 bases spanning the gap. From germline, CDR1 is MNHEY and CDR2 SVGAGI. The CDR3 is made up of 16 amino acids. In DNA form, the CDR3 reads TGTGCCAGCAATTGGGGGGGGGCTAAAAGCACCGGGGAGCTGTTTTTT. Its translation: CASNWGGAKSTGELFF.

In regard to this clone: With a much larger clone just one base away, this may be a read error. The same CDR3 arises from other DNA sequences in this sample as well. The chain recombines TRBV5-1 with TRBJ2-1; 10 positions agree with TRBD1. The CDR3 contains 18 residues. Germline trimming cut 6 bases from V and 5 bases from J; bases unmatched to any gene: 17. CDR1 and CDR2 (germline): SGHRS, YFSETQ. CDR3 nucleotides: TGCGCCAGCACCCCGATGAGACAGGGGGCGAAATTTGACAATGAGCAGTTCTTC. As protein: CASTPMRQGAKFDNEQFF.

A word on this clone: The junction differs from germline at one of its ends, possibly a read error. The J gene is TRBJ2-2, the V gene TRBV20-1; 8 bases fit TRBD2. The CDR3 covers 16 residues. Germline CDR1 and CDR2: DFQATT and SNEGSKA (reference sequence). The CDR3 nucleotides read TGCAGTTCTAGCCTCCGACTAGCGTGGGGGTCAGGGGATCTGTTTTTT. Translation gives CSSSLRLAWGSGDLFF.

For this clone: A single base separates this from a much larger clone, so it may be a read error. The chain couples TRBV28 to TRBJ2-3, with 7 bases identical to TRBD2. Germline V gene data show CDR1 as MDHEN and CDR2 as SYDVKM. J was trimmed by 2 bases and V by 11 bases; bases with no gene match: 10. The CDR3 covers 14 residues. The CDR3 bases are TGTGCCCTGGGGGGGGTGGCATCCACAGATACGCAGTATTTT. Encoded protein: CALGGVASTDTQYF.

This chain uses TRBV11-2 with TRBJ2-7; no clear D gene. Trimming cost V 1 base and J 1 base, with 14 bases left between them. Germline CDR1 SGHAT, CDR2 FQNNGV. The CDR3 length is 16 residues. The CDR3 coding sequence is TGTGCCAGCAGCTTAGGAACGGCAGGTAGGTCCTACGAGCAGTACTTC. This sequence encodes CASSLGTAGRSYEQYF.

This clone was picked up many times. This may arise from a read error, as a much more abundant clone is one base away. The chain joins TRBV7-8 to TRBJ2-7, with D possibly TRBD1 on 5 matching bases. This CDR3 comprises 13 residues. Germline V CDR1 and CDR2: SGHVS, FQNEAQ. The germline V and J ends were trimmed by 8 bases and 2 bases, with 13 bases remaining between them. The CDR3 region has the DNA TGTGCCAGCGGCCAAGGGGTACCCTACGAGCAGTACTTC. This translates into CASGQGVPYEQYF.

This clone was recorded at least ten times. This CDR3 reads CASRSPGGRSTDTQYF. The CDR3 DNA is TGTGCCAGTAGGTCCCCGGGCGGGAGGTCCACAGATACGCAGTATTTT. V gene TRBV19 combines with J gene TRBJ2-3; 8 bases are shared with TRBD2. The CDR3 is 16 residues long. CDR1 and CDR2 (germline): LNHDA, SQIVND (reference sequence). The junction had 10 bases not matched to a gene; V was cut back by 6 bases and J by 2 bases.

This clone was observed many times. The CDR3 region is CSPSDSGESSYEQYF. In DNA, the CDR3 is TGCAGTCCCTCGGATAGCGGGGAGAGCTCCTACGAGCAGTACTTC. The chain recombines TRBV20-1 with TRBJ2-7; 8 bases are shared with TRBD2. The V gene's germline CDR1 is DFQATT and CDR2 SNEGSKA (reference sequence). The V and J ends lost 8 bases and 0 bases, in that order; junction bases with no gene match: 12. This CDR3 is built from 15 residues.

This clone was observed at least ten times. The chain recombines TRBV9 with TRBJ2-2; the match to TRBD2 covers 12 bases. The V segment lost 4 bases and the J segment 0 bases; nucleotides outside the gene matches: 4. The CDR3 covers 17 residues. Germline CDR1 SGDLS, CDR2 YYNGEE. The CDR3 sequence: CASSSTSGGTNTGELFF. The CDR3 DNA reads TGTGCCAGCAGCTCTACTAGCGGGGGGACGAACACCGGGGAGCTGTTTTTT.

This clone was observed many times. This chain joins TRBV19 and TRBJ2-2; 7 positions agree with TRBD2. CDR1 is LNHDA, CDR2 SQIVND, per germline (reference sequence). The CDR3 contains 15 residues. V lost 3 bases and J lost 1; bases outside the gene matches: 2. CDR3 region: CASSIGGGNTGELFF. The CDR3, as DNA: TGTGCCAGTAGTATTGGCGGGGGGAACACCGGGGAGCTGTTTTTT.

This clone was picked up many times. This rearrangement joins TRBV7-2 to TRBJ1-2; D gene unclear. V was trimmed by 5 bases and J by 7 bases, leaving 20 bases between them. This CDR3 has 15 residues. Germline CDR1 is SGHTA and CDR2 is FQGNSA. CDR3 in DNA: TGTGCCAGCAGCCAAGCAGTCAGCCCGGTTGGTGGCTACACCTTC. It encodes CASSQAVSPVGGYTF.

This clone was seen ten or more times. V and J are TRBV25-1 and TRBJ2-5, with TRBD2 identical over 7 bases. Germline CDR1 MGHDK, CDR2 SYGVNS. The V gene end was trimmed by 4 bases and the J gene end by 5 bases; junction bases not matched to a gene: 16. The CDR3 runs 17 residues. CDR3 nucleotides: TGTGCCAGCAGTGGGTCTGGGTGGGGGAGGGATTGGGAGACCCAGTACTTC. Amino acid sequence: CASSGSGWGRDWETQYF.

This clone was observed at least ten times. This chain uses TRBV11-2 with TRBJ2-7, with D tentatively TRBD2 (5 bases). CDR1 and CDR2 from the germline V gene are SGHAT and FQNNGV. This CDR3 is 12 amino acids long. Trimming took off 5 bases at V and 3 bases at J, with 8 bases between the two ends. The CDR3 sequence: CASSLSGYEQYF. CDR3 sequence (DNA): TGTGCCAGCAGCCTAAGCGGCTACGAGCAGTACTTC.

This clone has at least ten counts. The chain links TRBV3-1 to TRBJ2-3; a possible D gene is TRBD1 (6 bases). The CDR3 has 15 amino acids. V lost 4 bases and J lost 1, with 12 bases in between. CDR1 LGHDT and CDR2 YNNKEL come from the germline V gene (reference sequence). The CDR3 protein is CASSRQQGRTDTQYF. The CDR3 coding sequence is TGTGCCAGCAGCCGCCAACAGGGCCGCACAGATACGCAGTATTTT.

This clone was counted at least ten times. In nucleotides, the CDR3 is TGCAGTGCTAGACAGGGGGCTTACTACGAGCAGTACTTC. This gives the protein CSARQGAYYEQYF. The genes are TRBV20-1 and TRBJ2-7; 8 bases map to TRBD1. This CDR3 contains 13 residues. Germline V gene data show CDR1 as DFQATT and CDR2 as SNEGSKA (reference sequence). After removal of 2 bases from V and 3 bases from J, the junction contained 3 bases not matched to a gene.

This chain joins TRBV5-1 and TRBJ1-5, with D uncertain. The length of the CDR3 is 18 residues. Looked up from germline, CDR1 is SGHRS and CDR2 is YFSETQ. The V and J ends lost 0 bases and 6 bases respectively, with 22 bases between them. For the CDR3, the DNA is TGCGCCAGCAGCTTGGTCCTAGCGGGAGGGTCATTTTCTCAGCCCCAGCATTTT. This translates into CASSLVLAGGSFSQPQHF.

This clone was observed at least ten times. This chain uses TRBV20-1 with TRBJ2-2; no clear D. V was trimmed by 0 bases and J by 6 bases, leaving 14 bases between them. The V gene's germline CDR1 is DFQATT and CDR2 SNEGSKA (reference sequence). CDR3 length equals 15 residues. Here the CDR3 reads CSARDLQVDAGELFF. CDR3 sequence (DNA): TGCAGTGCTAGAGATCTCCAGGTCGACGCCGGGGAGCTGTTTTTT.

This clone appeared many times. This chain connects TRBV5-4 to TRBJ1-1; maybe TRBD1 (5 bases). The CDR3 covers 18 residues. Germline CDR1 SGHNT, CDR2 YYREEE (reference sequence). The ends were cut back, 1 base at V and 1 base at J, with 20 bases in the middle. The CDR3 sequence is CASSLTPPGQGWNTEAFF. For the CDR3, the DNA is TGTGCCAGCAGCTTGACCCCCCCCGGGCAGGGATGGAACACTGAAGCTTTCTTT.

Many counts were recorded for this clone. The chain joins TRBV11-1 to TRBJ1-2, with 7 bases lining up with TRBD1. Trimming took 5 bases from V and 3 from J; bases not matched to a gene: 9. Germline CDR1 and CDR2: SGHAT and FQDESV (reference sequence). The CDR3 loop spans 15 amino acids. The CDR3 here is CASSVPGQRYYGYTF. CDR3 in DNA: TGTGCCAGCAGCGTCCCGGGACAGCGATACTATGGCTACACCTTC.

This clone was seen repeatedly, ten times or more. This chain joins TRBV15 and TRBJ2-7; 8 nucleotides align to TRBD2. The J segment lost 4 bases and the V segment lost 0 bases, leaving 11 bases of the junction unmatched. CDR3 length equals 17 residues. The germline V gene encodes CDR1 LNHNV and CDR2 YYDKDF (reference sequence). The CDR3 sequence: CATSRDVKAGGSYEQYF. The DNA for the CDR3 is TGTGCCACCAGCAGAGACGTGAAGGCGGGAGGTAGTTACGAGCAGTACTTC.

The chain couples TRBV7-2 to TRBJ1-5; no clear D gene. The DNA end lines up better with TRBJ2-3; the J call may be wrong. CDR1 SGHTA and CDR2 FQGNSA come from the germline V gene. This CDR3 has 12 amino acids. CDR3 in amino acids: CASSYRVQPQYF. The DNA of the CDR3 is TGTGCCAGCAGCTACCGCGTCCAGCCCCAGTATTTT.